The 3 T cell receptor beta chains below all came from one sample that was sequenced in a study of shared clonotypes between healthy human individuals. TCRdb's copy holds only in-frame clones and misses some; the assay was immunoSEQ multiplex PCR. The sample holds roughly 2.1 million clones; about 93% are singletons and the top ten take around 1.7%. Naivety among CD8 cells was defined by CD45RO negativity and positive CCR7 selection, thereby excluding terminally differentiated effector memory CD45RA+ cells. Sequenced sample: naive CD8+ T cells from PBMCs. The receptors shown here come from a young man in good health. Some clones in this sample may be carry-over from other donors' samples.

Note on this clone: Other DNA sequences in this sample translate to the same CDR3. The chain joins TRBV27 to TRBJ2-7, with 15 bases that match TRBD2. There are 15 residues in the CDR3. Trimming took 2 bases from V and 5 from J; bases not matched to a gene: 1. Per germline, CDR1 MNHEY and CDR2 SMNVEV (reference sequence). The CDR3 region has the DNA TGTGCCAGCAGTTTAGGACTAGCGGGAGGGAACGAGCAGTACTTC. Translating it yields CASSLGLAGGNEQYF.

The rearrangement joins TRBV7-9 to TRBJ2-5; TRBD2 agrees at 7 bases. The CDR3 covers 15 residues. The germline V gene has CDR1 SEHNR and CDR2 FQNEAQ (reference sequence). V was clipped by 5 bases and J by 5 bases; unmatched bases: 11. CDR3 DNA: TGTGCCAGCAGCCCCCCCCGGGGTAGCGGGGAGACCCAGTACTTC. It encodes CASSPPRGSGETQYF.

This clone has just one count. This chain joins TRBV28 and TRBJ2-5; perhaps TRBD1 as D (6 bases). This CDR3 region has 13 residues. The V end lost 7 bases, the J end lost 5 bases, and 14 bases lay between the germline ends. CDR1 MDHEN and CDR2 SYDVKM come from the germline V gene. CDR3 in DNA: TGTGCCAGCATGGACAGTTTGGAGGAGACCCAGTACTTC. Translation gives CASMDSLEETQYF.